These 2 T cell receptor beta chains were sequenced from one sample in a study of T cell responses to AZD1222 COVID-19 vaccine. The assay was immunoSEQ multiplex PCR, and TCRdb's table has in-frame clones only and misses some. The data hold just over 90,000 clones, with roughly nine tenths observed a single time. The sample in question was peripheral blood, obtained 28 days after the second AZD1222 dose. Receptors were obtained from an adult who received the AZD1222 COVID-19 vaccine.

V gene TRBV13 combines with J gene TRBJ2-7, with D possibly matching TRBD1 (6 bases). This CDR3 contains 14 residues. Germline V gives CDR1 PRHDT, CDR2 FYEKMQ (reference sequence). V was cut by 2 bases and J by 4 bases, with 12 bases left in between. CDR3 residues: CASSLLGAGYEQYF. CDR3 DNA sequence: TGTGCCAGCAGCTTACTGGGGGCGGGTTACGAGCAGTACTTC.

The V gene is TRBV9, the J gene TRBJ1-5; tentative D call: TRBD1 (5 bases). Trimming removed 0 bases from V and 3 bases from J, with 7 bases in between. CDR3 length: 14 residues. Germline V gives CDR1 SGDLS, CDR2 YYNGEE. CDR3 residues: CASSVAGSNQPQHF. The CDR3 DNA follows: TGTGCCAGCAGCGTAGCAGGGTCCAATCAGCCCCAGCATTTT.